This entry features one T cell receptor (beta chain) sequence. The data are from a study of T cell responses to AZD1222 COVID-19 vaccine. Study context: Second doses that came at about 4 or about 12 weeks were put together.

This table comes from immunoSEQ multiplex PCR, and its TCRdb copy is limited to in-frame clones, with some not included. Of 130,000 to 150,000 clones listed, 90% to 95% were seen once; the top ten hold 4% to 6%. The CDR3 extends over 11 amino acids. Germline-derived CDR1 and CDR2 are DFQATT and SNEGSKA (reference sequence). Deletions cut 7 bases from V and 5 bases from J, with 11 bases between. Material: peripheral blood, obtained on day 0 of AZD1222 vaccination. This rearrangement joins TRBV20-1 to TRBJ1-1; D gene uncertain. The sequence came from an adult in good health. CDR3 loop: CSVSLNTEAFF. CDR3 bases: TGCAGTGTCTCGTTAAATACTGAAGCTTTCTTT.